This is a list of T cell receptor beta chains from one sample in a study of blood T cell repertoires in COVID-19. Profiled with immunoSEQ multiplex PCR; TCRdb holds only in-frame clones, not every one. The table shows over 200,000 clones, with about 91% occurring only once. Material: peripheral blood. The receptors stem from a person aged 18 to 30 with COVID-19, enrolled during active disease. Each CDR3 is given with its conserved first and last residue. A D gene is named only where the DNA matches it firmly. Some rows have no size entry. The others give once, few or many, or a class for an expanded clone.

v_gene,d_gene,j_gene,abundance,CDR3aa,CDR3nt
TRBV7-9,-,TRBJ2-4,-,CASSLESLYF,TGTGCCAGCAGCTTAGAATCGTTGTACTTC
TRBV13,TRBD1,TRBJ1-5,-,CARLYRGTRGQMGVYSNQPQHF,TGTGCCAGGCTCTACCGCGGGACCCGGGGACAGATGGGCGTTTATAGCAATCAGCCCCAGCATTTT
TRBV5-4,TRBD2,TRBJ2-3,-,CASSSSGLAGTTDTQYF,TGTGCCAGCAGCTCCTCGGGACTAGCGGGGACCACAGATACGCAGTATTTT
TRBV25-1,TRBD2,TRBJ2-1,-,CASSEGAGGPYNEQFF,TGTGCCAGCAGTGAAGGAGCGGGAGGCCCCTACAATGAGCAGTTCTTC
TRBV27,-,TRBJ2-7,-,CASSPGHSVYEQYF,TGTGCCAGCAGTCCGGGACACTCAGTCTACGAGCAGTACTTC
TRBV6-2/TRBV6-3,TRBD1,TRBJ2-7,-,CASGQGVFYEQYF,TGTGCCAGCGGCCAGGGGGTTTTCTACGAGCAGTACTTC
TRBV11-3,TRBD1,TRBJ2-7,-,CASSFEGANEQYF,TGTGCCAGCAGCTTCGAGGGGGCAAACGAGCAGTACTTC
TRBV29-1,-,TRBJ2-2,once,CSVGRDTGELFF,TGCAGCGTTGGCCGGGACACCGGGGAGCTGTTTTTT
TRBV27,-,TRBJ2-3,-,CASSFVAASTDTQYF,TGTGCCAGCAGTTTTGTAGCGGCTAGTACAGATACGCAGTATTTT
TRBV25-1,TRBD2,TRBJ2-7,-,CASSEATSGPYEQYF,TGTGCCAGCAGTGAAGCAACTAGCGGGCCCTACGAGCAGTACTTC
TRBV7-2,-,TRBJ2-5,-,CASSLGLARETQYF,TGTGCCAGCAGCTTAGGTCTAGCAAGGGAGACCCAGTACTTC
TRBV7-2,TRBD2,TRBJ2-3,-,CASSIRLADTTDTQYF,TGTGCCAGCAGCATCCGACTAGCGGATACCACAGATACGCAGTATTTT
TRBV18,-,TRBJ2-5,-,CASSPLAGSEQETQYF,TGTGCCAGCTCACCACTCGCGGGCAGCGAGCAAGAGACCCAGTACTTC
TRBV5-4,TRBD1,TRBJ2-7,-,CASSPAGTDSYEQYF,TGTGCCAGCAGTCCTGCCGGGACAGACTCCTACGAGCAGTACTTC
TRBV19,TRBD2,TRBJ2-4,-,CASGKYKNIQYF,TGTGCAAGCGGGAAATATAAAAACATTCAGTACTTC
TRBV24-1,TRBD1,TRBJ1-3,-,CATHARGQGNSGNTIYF,TGTGCCACCCACGCGAGGGGGCAAGGGAACTCTGGAAACACCATATATTTT
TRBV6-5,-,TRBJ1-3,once,CASSPPGGRGNTIYF,TGTGCCAGCAGCCCCCCGGGGGGTCGTGGAAACACCATATATTTT
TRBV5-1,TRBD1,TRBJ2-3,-,CASSFGTGTDTQYF,TGCGCCAGCAGTTTTGGGACAGGCACAGATACGCAGTATTTT
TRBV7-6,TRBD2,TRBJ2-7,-,CASSLESGNTYEQYF,TGTGCCAGCAGCTTAGAAAGCGGGAACACCTACGAGCAGTACTTC
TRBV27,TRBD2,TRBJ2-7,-,CASSLRVGTSGSYEQYF,TGTGCCAGCAGTTTAAGGGTCGGGACTAGCGGTTCCTACGAGCAGTACTTC
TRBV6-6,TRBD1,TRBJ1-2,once,CASYRGDGYTF,TGTGCCAGCTACAGGGGGGATGGCTACACCTTC
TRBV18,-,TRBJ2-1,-,CASSETSGSNEQFF,TGTGCCAGCTCAGAAACTTCGGGGTCCAATGAGCAGTTCTTC
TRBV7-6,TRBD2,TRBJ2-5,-,CASSSTSGAGETQYF,TGTGCCAGCAGCTCGACTAGCGGGGCCGGTGAGACCCAGTACTTC
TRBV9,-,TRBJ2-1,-,CASSPRLVSNNEQFF,TGTGCCAGCAGCCCCCGCCTAGTTTCCAACAATGAGCAGTTCTTC
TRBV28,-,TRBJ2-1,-,CASSLWIDGLDEQFF,TGTGCCAGCAGTTTATGGATCGACGGACTGGATGAGCAGTTCTTC
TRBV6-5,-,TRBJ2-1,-,CASSYQGPYNEQFF,TGTGCCAGCAGTTACCAGGGGCCGTACAATGAGCAGTTCTTC
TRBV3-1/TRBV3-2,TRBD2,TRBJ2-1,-,CASSQAGGLYNEQFF,TGTGCCAGCAGCCAAGCGGGAGGGCTTTACAATGAGCAGTTCTTC
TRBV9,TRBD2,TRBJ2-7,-,CASSLGLATEQYF,TGTGCCAGCAGCCTCGGACTAGCAACCGAGCAGTACTTC
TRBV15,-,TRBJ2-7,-,CATSREDSHSYEQYF,TGTGCCACCAGCAGAGAAGACAGCCACTCCTACGAGCAGTACTTC
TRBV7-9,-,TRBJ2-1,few,CASSLESGQIYNEQFF,TGTGCCAGCAGCTTGGAGAGCGGGCAAATTTACAATGAGCAGTTCTTC
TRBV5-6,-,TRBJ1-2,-,CASTYIWAQGQYGYTF,TGTGCCAGCACCTATATCTGGGCTCAGGGACAATATGGCTACACCTTC
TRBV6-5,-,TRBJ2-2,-,CASSPGNTGELFF,TGTGCCAGCTCCCCAGGGAACACCGGGGAGCTGTTTTTT
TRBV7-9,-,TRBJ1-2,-,CASSLGGRHYGYTF,TGTGCCAGCAGCTTAGGAGGGAGACACTATGGCTACACCTTC
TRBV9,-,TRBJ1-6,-,CASSVGSHGGGALHF,TGTGCCAGCAGCGTAGGAAGTCATGGTGGAGGGGCCCTCCACTTT
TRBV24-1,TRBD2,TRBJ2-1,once,CATSTTSGGVGEQFF,TGTGCCACCAGCACGACTAGCGGAGGGGTGGGTGAGCAGTTCTTC
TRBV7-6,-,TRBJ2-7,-,CASSLDSFYEQYF,TGTGCCAGCAGCTTAGACAGCTTCTACGAGCAGTACTTC
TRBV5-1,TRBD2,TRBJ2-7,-,CASSFPTGTSGVRSYEQYF,TGCGCCAGCAGCTTCCCCACCGGGACTAGCGGGGTCCGGTCCTACGAGCAGTACTTC
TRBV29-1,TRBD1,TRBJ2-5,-,CSLTGGQETQYF,TGCAGCTTGACAGGGGGACAAGAGACCCAGTACTTC
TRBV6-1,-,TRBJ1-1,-,CASSEVGQGEAFF,TGTGCCAGCAGTGAAGTTGGGCAGGGAGAAGCTTTCTTT
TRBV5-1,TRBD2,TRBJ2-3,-,CASSEAASGVNTDTQYF,TGCGCCAGCAGCGAGGCAGCTAGCGGGGTCAACACAGATACGCAGTATTTT
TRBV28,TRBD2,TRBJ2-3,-,CASPPLAGPSTDTQYF,TGTGCCAGCCCCCCCCTAGCGGGACCTAGCACAGATACGCAGTATTTT
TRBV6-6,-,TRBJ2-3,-,CASSYPLAVTDTQYF,TGTGCCAGCAGTTACCCCCTAGCAGTGACAGATACGCAGTATTTT
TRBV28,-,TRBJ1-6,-,CASIPSRRVYNSPLHF,TGTGCCAGCATCCCTTCGAGGAGGGTTTACAATTCACCCCTCCACTTT
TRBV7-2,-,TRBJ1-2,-,CASSFRDFYGYTF,TGTGCCAGCAGCTTCAGGGACTTCTATGGCTACACCTTC
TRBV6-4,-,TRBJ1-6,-,CASSVSTSSYNSPLHF,TGTGCCAGCAGTGTCTCTACGAGCTCCTATAATTCACCCCTCCACTTT
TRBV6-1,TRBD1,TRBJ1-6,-,CASSETRGRINSPLHF,TGTGCCAGCAGTGAAACCAGGGGGCGAATTAATTCACCCCTCCACTTT
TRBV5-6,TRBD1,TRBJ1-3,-,CASSPGDSSGNTIYF,TGTGCCAGCAGCCCCGGGGACAGCTCTGGAAACACCATATATTTT
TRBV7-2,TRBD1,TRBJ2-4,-,CASSYQGAGKNIQYF,TGTGCCAGCAGCTACCAGGGGGCGGGCAAAAACATTCAGTACTTC
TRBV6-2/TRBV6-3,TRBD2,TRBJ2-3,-,CASSSGTTGTDTQYF,TGTGCCAGCAGTTCGGGGACTACCGGCACAGATACGCAGTATTTT
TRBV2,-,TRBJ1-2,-,CASSEAQAGYTF,TGTGCCAGCAGTGAAGCACAGGCAGGCTACACCTTC
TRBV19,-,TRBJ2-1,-,CASRTVRNEQFF,TGTGCCAGTAGAACAGTGAGAAATGAGCAGTTCTTC
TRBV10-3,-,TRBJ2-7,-,CAISESRVGARMTEQYF,TGTGCCATCAGTGAGTCGAGGGTGGGGGCGCGTATGACCGAGCAGTACTTC
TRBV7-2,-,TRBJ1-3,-,CASSLGAGVSSGNTIYF,TGTGCCAGCAGCTTAGGAGCGGGCGTCAGCTCTGGAAACACCATATATTTT